This T cell receptor (beta chain) was observed in a study of radiation and T cells in renal cell carcinoma. The time point denotes: blood 4 weeks post-SBRT, at nephrectomy. Sample treatment: 15 Gy SBRT to primary tumor, nephrectomy 4 weeks later. Nephrectomy followed 15 Gy stereotactic body radiation by 4 weeks. Here immunoSEQ multiplex PCR was the method, and the copy in TCRdb shows in-frame clones only, minus some. Here the sample spans over 120,000 clones, 70% to 90% being singletons. The junction had 4 bases not matched to a gene; V was cut back by 6 bases and J by 3 bases. Per the germline V gene, CDR1 is LNHDA and CDR2 is SQIVND (reference sequence). The CDR3 contains 15 residues.

The clonotype was recovered from a woman aged 45 to 65 with renal cell carcinoma. Material: blood, obtained from a patient whose treatment included radiotherapy and nephrectomy. V usage is TRBV19 and J usage is TRBJ2-2, with 10 bases that match TRBD1. In nucleotides, the CDR3 is TGTGCCAGTAGCCCCGGGACAGGGGACACCGGGGAGCTGTTTTTT. Translated: CASSPGTGDTGELFF. The whole variable domain, remainder taken from reference TRBV19 and TRBJ2-2, is DGGITQSPKYLFRKEGQNVTLSCEQNLNHDAMYWYRQDPGQGLRLIYYSQIVNDFQKGDIAEGYSVSREKKESFPLTVTSAQKNPTAFYLCASSPGTGDTGELFFGEGSRLTVL.